This TCR beta chain emerged from a study of control samples from healthy donors and cancer patients. V was shortened by 1 base and J by 4 bases, with 17 bases between the two germline ends. The CDR3 is 16 residues long. Germline CDR1 and CDR2: SGHRS and YFSETQ. This table comes from immunoSEQ multiplex PCR, and its TCRdb copy is limited to in-frame clones, with some not included. The sample yields 110,000 or so clones, around nine tenths seen once. Material: blood. The gene calls are TRBV5-1 and TRBJ1-2; tentative D call: TRBD1 (6 bases). This sequence originates from a human donor in good health. The donor label of this sample is uncertain. CDR3 nucleotide sequence: TGCGCCAGCAGCTTGACCTCACAGGGCATAGGCTATGGCTACACCTTC. Translated: CASSLTSQGIGYGYTF. The variable domain in full, completed from reference TRBV5-1 and TRBJ1-2, reads KAGVTQTPRYLIKTRGQQVTLSCSPISGHRSVSWYQQTPGQGLQFLFEYFSETQRNKGNFPGRFSGRQFSNSRSEMNVSTLELGDSALYLCASSLTSQGIGYGYTFGSGTRLTVV.